This T cell receptor (beta chain) was documented in a study of early T cells in non-severe SARS-CoV-2 infection. Study observations and caveats: CD4 and private specificities were missed by VDJdb matching, which favored anti-spike CD8 responses.

TCRdb analysed the 5' RACE reads with MiXCR anew, one entry per CDR3 protein. This sample has tens of thousands of distinct CDR3 sequences, with less than 7.5% found just once. About this clonotype itself: Its antigen is undetermined.

The V gene's germline CDR1 is KGHSH and CDR2 LQKENI. V was trimmed by 5 bases and J by 2 bases, leaving 18 bases between them. The CDR3 totals 17 residues. The sequences come from whole blood, collected at baseline. This TCR came from an adult who was a healthcare worker with PCR-confirmed SARS-CoV-2 infection or an uninfected control (not recorded which). The chain combines TRBV18 with TRBJ2-2; D possibly corresponds to TRBD1 (7 bases). CDR3 in DNA: TGTGCCAGCTCAGCAACTAAGACAGGGACTAACACCGGGGAGCTGTTTTTT. Amino acid sequence: CASSATKTGTNTGELFF.